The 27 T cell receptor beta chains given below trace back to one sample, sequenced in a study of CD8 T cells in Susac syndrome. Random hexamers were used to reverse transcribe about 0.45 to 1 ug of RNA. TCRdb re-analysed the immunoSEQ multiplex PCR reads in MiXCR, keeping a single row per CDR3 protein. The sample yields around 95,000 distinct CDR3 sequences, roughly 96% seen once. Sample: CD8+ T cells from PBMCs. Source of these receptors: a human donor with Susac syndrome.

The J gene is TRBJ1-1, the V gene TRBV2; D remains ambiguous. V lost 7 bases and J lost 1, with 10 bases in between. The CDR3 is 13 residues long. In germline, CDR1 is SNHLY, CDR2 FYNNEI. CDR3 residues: CASTNDGNTEAFF. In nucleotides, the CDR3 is TGTGCCAGCACCAATGACGGGAACACTGAAGCTTTCTTT.

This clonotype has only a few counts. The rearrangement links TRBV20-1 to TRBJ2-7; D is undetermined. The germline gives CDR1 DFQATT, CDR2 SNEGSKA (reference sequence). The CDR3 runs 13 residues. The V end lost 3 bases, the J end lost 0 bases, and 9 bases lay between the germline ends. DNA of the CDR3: TGCAGTGCTAGCAGTGGGGACTCCTACGAGCAGTACTTC. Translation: CSASSGDSYEQYF.

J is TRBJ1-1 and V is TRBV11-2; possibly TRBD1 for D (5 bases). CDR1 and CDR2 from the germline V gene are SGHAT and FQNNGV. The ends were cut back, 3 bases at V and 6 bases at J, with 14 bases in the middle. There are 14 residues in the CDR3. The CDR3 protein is CASSLTDTLPEAFF. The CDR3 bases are TGTGCCAGCAGCTTGACGGACACACTGCCTGAAGCTTTCTTT.

In nucleotides, the CDR3 is TGCAGTGCTAGCCACCGGGACAGGGTCACCGGGGAGCTGTTTTTT. Protein: CSASHRDRVTGELFF. The rearrangement joins TRBV20-1 to TRBJ2-2, with 9 bases matching TRBD1. The CDR3 length is 15 residues. CDR1 is DFQATT and CDR2 is SNEGSKA in the germline V gene (reference sequence). The junction had 6 bases not matched to a gene; V was cut back by 3 bases and J by 4 bases.

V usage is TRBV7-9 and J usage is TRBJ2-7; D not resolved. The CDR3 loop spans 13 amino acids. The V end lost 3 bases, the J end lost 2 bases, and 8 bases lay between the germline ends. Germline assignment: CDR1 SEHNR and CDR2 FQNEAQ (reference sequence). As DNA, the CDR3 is TGTGCCAGCAGCTTCGGCAGACCCTACGAGCAGTACTTC. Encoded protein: CASSFGRPYEQYF.

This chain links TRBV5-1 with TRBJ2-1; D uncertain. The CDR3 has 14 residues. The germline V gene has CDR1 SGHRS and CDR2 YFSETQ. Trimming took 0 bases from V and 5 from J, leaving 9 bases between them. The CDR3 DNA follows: TGCGCCAGCAGCTTGGCCGGCCCAAACAATGAGCAGTTCTTC. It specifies CASSLAGPNNEQFF.

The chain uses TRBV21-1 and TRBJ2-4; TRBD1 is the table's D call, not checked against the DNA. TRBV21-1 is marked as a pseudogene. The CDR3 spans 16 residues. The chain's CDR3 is CASSKEPGQDKNIQYF. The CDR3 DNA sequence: TGTGCCAGCAGCAAAGAGCCAGGGCAGGACAAAAACATTCAGTACTTC.

In DNA, the CDR3 is TGTGCCAGCAGCCCGGAGAGGAGGGACCCCTCCTACGAGCAGTACTTC. Its protein is CASSPERRDPSYEQYF. This chain links TRBV14 with TRBJ2-7, with D possibly matching TRBD2 (6 bases). Between the trimmed V and J ends, which lost 4 bases and 0 bases, there was a span of 16 bases. The CDR3 is 16 amino acids. Looked up from germline, CDR1 is SGHDN and CDR2 is FVKESK.

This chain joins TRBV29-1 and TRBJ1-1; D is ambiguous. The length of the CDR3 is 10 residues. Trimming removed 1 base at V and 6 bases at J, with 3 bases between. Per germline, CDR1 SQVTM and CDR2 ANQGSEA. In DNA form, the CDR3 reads TGCAGCGTTGAAGTTGCTGAAGCTTTCTTT. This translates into CSVEVAEAFF.

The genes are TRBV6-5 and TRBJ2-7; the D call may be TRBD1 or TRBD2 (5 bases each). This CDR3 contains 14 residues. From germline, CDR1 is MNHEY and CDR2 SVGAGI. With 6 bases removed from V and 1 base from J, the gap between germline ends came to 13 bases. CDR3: CASSPGTDSYEQYF. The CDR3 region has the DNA TGTGCCAGCAGCCCCGGGACCGATTCCTACGAGCAGTACTTC.

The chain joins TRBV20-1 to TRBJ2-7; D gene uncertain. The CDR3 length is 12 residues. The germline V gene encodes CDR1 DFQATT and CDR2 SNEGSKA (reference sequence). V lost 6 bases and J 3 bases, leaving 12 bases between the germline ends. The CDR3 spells CSAWADLYEQYF. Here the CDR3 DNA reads TGCAGTGCATGGGCCGACCTCTACGAGCAGTACTTC.

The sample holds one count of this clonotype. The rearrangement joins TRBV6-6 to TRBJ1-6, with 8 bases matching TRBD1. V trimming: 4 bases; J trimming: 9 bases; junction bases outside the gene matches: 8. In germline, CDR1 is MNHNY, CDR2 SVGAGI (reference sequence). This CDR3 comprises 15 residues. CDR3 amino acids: CASSFQGQGPSPLHF. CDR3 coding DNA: TGTGCCAGCAGTTTCCAAGGACAGGGTCCTTCACCCCTCCACTTT.

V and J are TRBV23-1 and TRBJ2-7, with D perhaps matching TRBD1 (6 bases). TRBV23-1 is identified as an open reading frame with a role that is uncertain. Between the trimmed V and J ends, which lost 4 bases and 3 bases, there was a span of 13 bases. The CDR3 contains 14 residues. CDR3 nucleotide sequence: TGCGCCAGCAGTCGGCTACCCAGGGGCTACGAGCAGTACTTC. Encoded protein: CASSRLPRGYEQYF.

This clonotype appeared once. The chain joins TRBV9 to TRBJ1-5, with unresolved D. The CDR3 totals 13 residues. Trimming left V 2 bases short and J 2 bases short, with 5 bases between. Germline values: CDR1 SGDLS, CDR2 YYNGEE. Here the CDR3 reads CASSVRGNQPQHF. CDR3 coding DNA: TGTGCCAGCAGCGTCCGGGGCAATCAGCCCCAGCATTTT.

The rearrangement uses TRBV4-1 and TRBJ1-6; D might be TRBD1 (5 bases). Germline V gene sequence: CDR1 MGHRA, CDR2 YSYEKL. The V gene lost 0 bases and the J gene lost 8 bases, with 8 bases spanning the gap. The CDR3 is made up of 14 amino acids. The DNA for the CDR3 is TGCGCCAGCAGCCAAGAAGGAGGGGATTCACCCCTCCACTTT. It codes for CASSQEGGDSPLHF.

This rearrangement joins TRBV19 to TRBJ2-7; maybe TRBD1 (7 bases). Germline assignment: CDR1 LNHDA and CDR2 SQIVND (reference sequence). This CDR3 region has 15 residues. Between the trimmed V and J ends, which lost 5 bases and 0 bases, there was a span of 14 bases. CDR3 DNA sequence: TGTGCCAGTAGTTCCGCGCAGGGGGGCTCCTACGAGCAGTACTTC. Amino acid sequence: CASSSAQGGSYEQYF.

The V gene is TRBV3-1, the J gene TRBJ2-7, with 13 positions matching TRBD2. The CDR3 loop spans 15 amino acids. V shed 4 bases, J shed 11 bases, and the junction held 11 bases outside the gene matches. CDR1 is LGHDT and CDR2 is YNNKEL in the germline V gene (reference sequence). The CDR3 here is CASSPKTSGGPTKYF. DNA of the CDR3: TGTGCCAGCAGCCCTAAGACTAGCGGGGGGCCAACTAAGTACTTC.

The CDR3 protein is CSARDPLGGNTEAFF. CDR3 nucleotide sequence: TGCAGTGCTAGAGATCCTCTCGGGGGGAACACTGAAGCTTTCTTT. This rearrangement joins TRBV20-1 to TRBJ1-1; a weak D match, TRBD1 (5 bases). V lost 0 bases and J 1 base, leaving 12 bases between the germline ends. Per germline, CDR1 DFQATT and CDR2 SNEGSKA (reference sequence). This CDR3 comprises 15 residues.

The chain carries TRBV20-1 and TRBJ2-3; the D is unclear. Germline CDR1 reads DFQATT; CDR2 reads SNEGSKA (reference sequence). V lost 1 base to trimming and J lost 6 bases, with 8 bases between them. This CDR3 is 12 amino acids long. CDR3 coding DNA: TGCAGTGCTAGAGTTGATTGGGATACGCAGTATTTT. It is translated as CSARVDWDTQYF.

In nucleotides, the CDR3 is TGTGCCAGCAGCCAAGGAACATACACTGAAGCTTTCTTT. Its protein is CASSQGTYTEAFF. This sequence joins TRBV14 and TRBJ1-1; D unresolved. V gave up 1 base and J gave up 3 bases, with 6 bases separating them. Germline-derived CDR1 and CDR2 are SGHDN and FVKESK. The CDR3 covers 13 residues.

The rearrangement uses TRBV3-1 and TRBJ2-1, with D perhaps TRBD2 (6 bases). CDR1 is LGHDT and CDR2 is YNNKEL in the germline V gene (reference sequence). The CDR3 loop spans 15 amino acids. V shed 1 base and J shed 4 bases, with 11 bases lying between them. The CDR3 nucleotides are TGTGCCAGCAGCCAAGGACGGGGGACTTACAATGAGCAGTTCTTC. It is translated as CASSQGRGTYNEQFF.

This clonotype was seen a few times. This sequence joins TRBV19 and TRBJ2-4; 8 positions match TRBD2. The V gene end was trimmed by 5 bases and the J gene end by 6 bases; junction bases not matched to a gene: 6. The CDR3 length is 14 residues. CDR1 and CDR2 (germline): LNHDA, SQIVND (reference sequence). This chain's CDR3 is CASSPDAGGNIQYF. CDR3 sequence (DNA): TGTGCCAGTAGTCCCGATGCGGGGGGAAACATTCAGTACTTC.

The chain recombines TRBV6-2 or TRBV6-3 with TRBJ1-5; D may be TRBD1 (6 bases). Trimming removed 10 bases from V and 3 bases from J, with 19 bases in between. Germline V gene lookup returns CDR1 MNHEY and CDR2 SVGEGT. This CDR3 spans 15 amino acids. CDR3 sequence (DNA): TGTGCCATCTCCGGCGGCAGGGGCATCAATCAGCCCCAGCATTTT. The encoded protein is CAISGGRGINQPQHF.

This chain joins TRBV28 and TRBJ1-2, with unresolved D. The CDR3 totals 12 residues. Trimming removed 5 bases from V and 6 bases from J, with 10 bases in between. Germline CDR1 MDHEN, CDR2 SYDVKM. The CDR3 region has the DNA TGTGCCAGCAGTACCGGATACGATGGCTACACCTTC. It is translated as CASSTGYDGYTF.

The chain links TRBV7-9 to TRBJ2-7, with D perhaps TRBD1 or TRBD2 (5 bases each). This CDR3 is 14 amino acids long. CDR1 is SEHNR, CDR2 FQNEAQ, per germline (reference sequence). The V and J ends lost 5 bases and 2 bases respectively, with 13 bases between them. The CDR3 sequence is CASSRGTATYEQYF. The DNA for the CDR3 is TGTGCCAGCAGCAGAGGGACGGCTACCTACGAGCAGTACTTC. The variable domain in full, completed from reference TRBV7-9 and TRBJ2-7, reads DTGVSQNPRHKITKRGQNVTFRCDPISEHNRLYWYRQTLGQGPEFLTYFQNEAQLEKSRLLSDRFSAERPKGSFSTLEIQRTEQGDSAMYLCASSRGTATYEQYFGPGTRLTVT.

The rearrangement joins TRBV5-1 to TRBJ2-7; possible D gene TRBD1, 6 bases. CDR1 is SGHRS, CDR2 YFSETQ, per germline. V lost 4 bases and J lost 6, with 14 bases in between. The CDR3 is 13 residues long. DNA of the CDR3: TGCGCCAGCAGCCCGTCAGGGGCCGGCGAGCAGTACTTC. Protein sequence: CASSPSGAGEQYF.

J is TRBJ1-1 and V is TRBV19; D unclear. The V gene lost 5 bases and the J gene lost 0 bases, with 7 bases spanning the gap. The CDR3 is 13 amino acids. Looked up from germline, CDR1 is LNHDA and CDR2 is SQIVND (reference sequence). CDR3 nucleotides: TGTGCCAGTAGTCGCGCCATGAACACTGAAGCTTTCTTT. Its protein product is CASSRAMNTEAFF.